Listed below are T cell receptor beta chains from one sample, sequenced in a study of blood T cells in healthy people across ages. TCRdb passed the 5' RACE reads through MiXCR, listing each CDR3 protein once. The repertoire includes about 1.4 million distinct CDR3 sequences, roughly 64% of them detected once, and under 8.5% sits in the top ten. What was sequenced was blood. The receptors come from a man between 18 and 35 years old in good health. Each CDR3 is given with its conserved first and last residue. Each record gives: J gene, clone size, D gene, V gene, CDR3 protein, CDR3 DNA. A D gene is named only where the DNA matches it firmly. Clone size is given for some rows only: seen once, a few or many times, or a class if the clone is expanded.

j_call: TRBJ1-2; clone_size: NA; d_call: NA; v_call: TRBV7-2; cdr3_aa: CASSLSSKGDSYGYTF; cdr3_nt: TGTGCCAGCAGCTTATCATCTAAGGGGGATAGCTATGGCTACACCTTC
j_call: TRBJ2-7; clone_size: NA; d_call: TRBD1; v_call: TRBV28; cdr3_aa: CASSPDRGRYEQYF; cdr3_nt: TGTGCCAGCAGCCCAGACAGGGGCAGATACGAGCAGTACTTC
j_call: TRBJ2-7; clone_size: few; d_call: NA; v_call: TRBV12-3/TRBV12-4; cdr3_aa: CAIDKGAHEQYF; cdr3_nt: TGTGCCATCGACAAAGGGGCCCACGAGCAGTACTTC
j_call: TRBJ2-1; clone_size: few; d_call: TRBD2; v_call: TRBV11-2; cdr3_aa: CASTFSGGAPNEQFF; cdr3_nt: TGTGCCAGCACCTTCTCCGGGGGGGCCCCTAATGAGCAGTTCTTC
j_call: TRBJ2-3; clone_size: once; d_call: NA; v_call: TRBV12-3/TRBV12-4; cdr3_aa: CASTTTGYTQYF; cdr3_nt: TGTGCCAGCACCACTACAGGGTATACGCAGTATTTT
j_call: TRBJ2-7; clone_size: NA; d_call: NA; v_call: TRBV20-1; cdr3_aa: CSARDHQRSYEQYF; cdr3_nt: TGCAGTGCTAGAGATCACCAGCGGAGCTACGAGCAGTACTTC
j_call: TRBJ2-7; clone_size: many; d_call: NA; v_call: TRBV12-3/TRBV12-4; cdr3_aa: CASSPPGAYEQYF; cdr3_nt: TGTGCCAGCAGTCCTCCTGGGGCCTACGAGCAGTACTTC
j_call: TRBJ2-2; clone_size: few; d_call: TRBD2; v_call: TRBV7-7; cdr3_aa: CASSSGLGFLLGELFF; cdr3_nt: TGTGCTAGCAGCTCCGGACTAGGGTTTCTCCTCGGGGAGCTGTTTTTT
j_call: TRBJ1-1; clone_size: NA; d_call: TRBD1; v_call: TRBV4-3; cdr3_aa: CASSPITGGGTEAFF; cdr3_nt: TGCGCCAGCAGCCCAATTACAGGGGGTGGCACTGAAGCTTTCTTT
j_call: TRBJ1-4; clone_size: NA; d_call: TRBD1; v_call: TRBV25-1; cdr3_aa: CASSADRGRGEKLFF; cdr3_nt: TGTGCCAGCAGTGCAGACAGGGGGCGCGGTGAAAAACTGTTTTTT
j_call: TRBJ2-2; clone_size: NA; d_call: NA; v_call: TRBV11-2; cdr3_aa: CASSSWTLNTGELFF; cdr3_nt: TGTGCCAGCAGCTCTTGGACCCTGAACACCGGGGAGCTGTTTTTT
j_call: TRBJ2-5; clone_size: few; d_call: NA; v_call: TRBV9; cdr3_aa: CASSVDGGHQETQYF; cdr3_nt: TGTGCCAGCAGCGTAGACGGGGGTCACCAAGAGACCCAGTACTTC
j_call: TRBJ2-7; clone_size: NA; d_call: TRBD1; v_call: TRBV29-1; cdr3_aa: CSVVGEDRDAEQYF; cdr3_nt: TGCAGCGTTGTTGGTGAGGACAGGGATGCCGAGCAGTACTTC
j_call: TRBJ2-7; clone_size: NA; d_call: NA; v_call: TRBV13; cdr3_aa: CASSQGPPGSTYNEQYF; cdr3_nt: TGTGCCAGCAGTCAGGGGCCCCCCGGAAGCACCTACAATGAGCAGTACTTC
j_call: TRBJ1-2; clone_size: few; d_call: TRBD1; v_call: TRBV7-9; cdr3_aa: CASSGLRDRENGYTF; cdr3_nt: TGTGCCAGCAGCGGACTCCGGGACAGAGAAAATGGCTACACCTTC
j_call: TRBJ2-2; clone_size: NA; d_call: NA; v_call: TRBV5-1; cdr3_aa: CASSSKTGNTGELFF; cdr3_nt: TGCGCCAGCAGCTCGAAGACAGGGAACACCGGGGAGCTGTTTTTT
j_call: TRBJ1-1; clone_size: NA; d_call: NA; v_call: TRBV6-5; cdr3_aa: CASRGPGAVHTEAFF; cdr3_nt: TGTGCCAGCAGAGGCCCCGGAGCAGTCCACACTGAAGCTTTCTTT
j_call: TRBJ2-3; clone_size: NA; d_call: NA; v_call: TRBV7-9; cdr3_aa: CASRRMSDTQYF; cdr3_nt: TGTGCCAGCCGAAGGATGTCAGATACGCAGTATTTT
j_call: TRBJ2-5; clone_size: NA; d_call: NA; v_call: TRBV4-2; cdr3_aa: CASSQEATTQYF; cdr3_nt: TGTGCCAGCAGCCAAGAGGCGACGACCCAGTACTTC
j_call: TRBJ1-2; clone_size: NA; d_call: TRBD1; v_call: TRBV27; cdr3_aa: CASSSLRDRGHGYTF; cdr3_nt: TGTGCCAGCAGTTCCCTCCGGGACAGGGGGCATGGCTACACCTTC
j_call: TRBJ2-1; clone_size: once; d_call: TRBD2; v_call: TRBV18; cdr3_aa: CASSPLLLTSAEQFF; cdr3_nt: TGTGCCAGCTCACCACTGTTGTTGACTAGCGCTGAGCAGTTCTTC
j_call: TRBJ1-5; clone_size: NA; d_call: NA; v_call: TRBV6-1; cdr3_aa: CANSGTGMGGKVQHF; cdr3_nt: TGTGCCAACAGTGGGACCGGGATGGGGGGGAAGGTCCAGCATTTT
j_call: TRBJ2-7; clone_size: few; d_call: NA; v_call: TRBV9; cdr3_aa: CASSVATHSSYEQYF; cdr3_nt: TGTGCCAGCAGCGTAGCTACCCACAGCTCCTACGAGCAGTACTTC
j_call: TRBJ2-5; clone_size: NA; d_call: TRBD1; v_call: TRBV6-2/TRBV6-3; cdr3_aa: CASSPHRGRETQYF; cdr3_nt: TGTGCCAGCAGTCCGCACAGGGGTCGGGAGACCCAGTACTTC
j_call: TRBJ1-4; clone_size: NA; d_call: TRBD1; v_call: TRBV7-9; cdr3_aa: CASSLTQGTGNEKLFF; cdr3_nt: TGTGCCAGCAGCCTGACGCAGGGGACAGGGAACGAAAAACTGTTTTTT
j_call: TRBJ2-7; clone_size: few; d_call: NA; v_call: TRBV4-2; cdr3_aa: CASSQRGLGGGYEQYF; cdr3_nt: TGTGCCAGCAGCCAAAGGGGGCTGGGGGGAGGCTACGAGCAGTACTTC
j_call: TRBJ2-7; clone_size: few; d_call: NA; v_call: TRBV20-1; cdr3_aa: CSARDRWRPYEQYF; cdr3_nt: TGCAGTGCTAGAGATAGGTGGAGACCCTACGAGCAGTACTTC
j_call: TRBJ2-5; clone_size: once; d_call: TRBD1; v_call: TRBV7-9; cdr3_aa: CASSLGQGAHNEQYF; cdr3_nt: TGTGCCAGCAGCTTGGGACAGGGGGCACACAATGAGCAGTACTTC
j_call: TRBJ2-2; clone_size: NA; d_call: NA; v_call: TRBV27; cdr3_aa: CASSLTGALNAGELFF; cdr3_nt: TGTGCCAGCAGCTTAACGGGGGCCCTCAATGCCGGGGAGCTGTTTTTT
j_call: TRBJ2-7; clone_size: NA; d_call: NA; v_call: TRBV6-1; cdr3_aa: CASSETPRRTYEQYF; cdr3_nt: TGTGCCAGCAGTGAAACCCCACGCCGGACCTACGAGCAGTACTTC
j_call: TRBJ2-7; clone_size: NA; d_call: TRBD1; v_call: TRBV7-8; cdr3_aa: CAVRGQGTEQYF; cdr3_nt: TGTGCCGTTCGGGGACAGGGGACGGAGCAGTACTTC
j_call: TRBJ2-1; clone_size: few; d_call: TRBD1; v_call: TRBV6-6; cdr3_aa: CASSDREEVFF; cdr3_nt: TGTGCCAGCAGCGACAGGGAAGAGGTGTTCTTC
j_call: TRBJ2-1; clone_size: NA; d_call: NA; v_call: TRBV9; cdr3_aa: CASSVEGVPYNEQFF; cdr3_nt: TGTGCCAGCAGCGTAGAAGGAGTACCCTACAATGAGCAGTTCTTC
j_call: TRBJ1-2; clone_size: once; d_call: NA; v_call: TRBV10-3; cdr3_aa: CAISGGGLGYGYTF; cdr3_nt: TGTGCCATCAGTGGAGGGGGGCTGGGCTATGGCTACACCTTC
j_call: TRBJ1-2; clone_size: NA; d_call: NA; v_call: TRBV6-1; cdr3_aa: CASRYQQGHTNYGYTF; cdr3_nt: TGTGCCAGCAGATATCAACAGGGTCACACTAACTATGGCTACACCTTC
j_call: TRBJ2-7; clone_size: few; d_call: NA; v_call: TRBV28; cdr3_aa: CASRGWQGAEQYF; cdr3_nt: TGTGCCAGCAGGGGTTGGCAAGGGGCCGAGCAGTACTTC
j_call: TRBJ2-3; clone_size: NA; d_call: TRBD1; v_call: TRBV5-1; cdr3_aa: CASSRTRDSIGDTQYF; cdr3_nt: TGCGCCAGCAGCCGCACACGGGACAGTATTGGAGATACGCAGTATTTT
j_call: TRBJ2-5; clone_size: NA; d_call: NA; v_call: TRBV7-8; cdr3_aa: CASSLVVVGSAGKETQYF; cdr3_nt: TGTGCCAGCAGCTTAGTTGTGGTTGGTAGCGCGGGTAAAGAGACCCAGTACTTC
j_call: TRBJ2-5; clone_size: once; d_call: NA; v_call: TRBV20-1; cdr3_aa: CSAILASGETQYF; cdr3_nt: TGCAGTGCCATACTAGCATCCGGGGAGACCCAGTACTTC
j_call: TRBJ2-1; clone_size: NA; d_call: NA; v_call: TRBV7-2; cdr3_aa: CASSHRDFYNEQFF; cdr3_nt: TGTGCCAGCAGCCACCGGGACTTCTACAATGAGCAGTTCTTC
j_call: TRBJ1-6; clone_size: once; d_call: NA; v_call: TRBV16; cdr3_aa: CASSQSLQGSSPLHF; cdr3_nt: TGTGCCAGCAGCCAAAGTTTGCAGGGGAGTTCACCCCTCCACTTT
j_call: TRBJ2-1; clone_size: NA; d_call: TRBD1; v_call: TRBV18; cdr3_aa: CASSPPTGEKDNEQFF; cdr3_nt: TGTGCCAGCTCACCACCGACAGGGGAAAAGGACAATGAGCAGTTCTTC
j_call: TRBJ1-2; clone_size: NA; d_call: NA; v_call: TRBV10-3; cdr3_aa: CAIKKTEDYGYTF; cdr3_nt: TGTGCCATCAAGAAGACAGAGGACTATGGCTACACCTTC
j_call: TRBJ2-1; clone_size: once; d_call: NA; v_call: TRBV5-1; cdr3_aa: CASSSGISPHNEQFF; cdr3_nt: TGCGCCAGCAGCTCAGGGATCTCCCCCCACAATGAGCAGTTCTTC